The present TCR beta chain was sequenced within a study of cytomegalovirus exposure and HLA in healthy donors. This clone was observed once. The assay was immunoSEQ multiplex PCR, and TCRdb's table has in-frame clones only and misses some. This table has about 330,000 clones, 86% appearing once. The receptor was isolated from a woman aged 18-29 years in good health and CMV-seronegative. What was sequenced was PBMCs.

CDR3 bases: TGCGCCAGCAGCCAAGATGGGAGGGGGACTAAAAATGAGCAGTTCTTC. Its protein is CASSQDGRGTKNEQFF. The V call is TRBV4-3, the J call TRBJ2-1; weak D call: TRBD2 (7 bases). Germline values: CDR1 LGHNA, CDR2 YSLEER. The CDR3 covers 16 residues. With 0 bases removed from V and 7 bases from J, the gap between germline ends came to 16 bases.